The 7 T cell receptor beta chains below all came from one sample that was sequenced in a study of PD-1 blockade in classical Hodgkin lymphoma. Relapses following autologous stem cell transplantation were seen in all patients, with brentuximab vedotin exposure varying. The method was immunoSEQ multiplex PCR; TCRdb's version includes in-frame clones alone and lacks a portion of them. The sample carries fewer than 20,000 clones, 86% recorded once. This specimen consisted of peripheral blood mononuclear cells (PBMCs), obtained before the second cycle of nivolumab. These receptors all come from a human donor with classical Hodgkin lymphoma.

Remarks on this clone: The junction departs from the called germline gene at one end, perhaps through a read error. Additional DNA sequences in this sample encode the identical CDR3. The V and J genes are TRBV5-1 and TRBJ2-2; TRBD1 agrees at 7 bases. Germline lookup yields CDR1 SGHRS and CDR2 YFSETQ. The CDR3 has 16 amino acids. CDR3 sequence: CASSLDSGGRTGELFF. Here the CDR3 DNA reads TGCGCCAGCAGTTTGGATTCAGGGGGTCGCACCGGGGAGCTGTTTTTT.

The rearrangement uses TRBV7-8 and TRBJ2-7; 10 bases are a match to TRBD2. The V and J ends lost 5 bases and 2 bases, in that order; junction bases with no gene match: 6. CDR1 and CDR2 from the germline V gene are SGHVS and FQNEAQ. The CDR3 length is 15 residues. The CDR3 bases are TGTGCCAGCAGCATAAGCGGGGGGGGTACCTACGAGCAGTACTTC. Its protein product is CASSISGGGTYEQYF.

The DNA of the CDR3 is TGTGCCAGCAGCGTCCGGTCAGGGAACACCGGGGAGCTGTTTTTT. This sequence encodes CASSVRSGNTGELFF. This chain connects TRBV9 to TRBJ2-2; unclear D gene. The CDR3 covers 15 residues. From germline, CDR1 is SGDLS and CDR2 YYNGEE. Trimming left V 2 bases short and J 1 base short, with 9 bases between.

The chain uses TRBV2 and TRBJ1-1; TRBD1 agrees at 8 bases. J gave up 1 base and V 10 bases, and 5 bases lay outside the gene matches. This CDR3 spans 13 amino acids. Per germline, CDR1 SNHLY and CDR2 FYNNEI. Here the CDR3 DNA reads TGTGCCACCCGACAGGGGTCGAACACTGAAGCTTTCTTT. This encodes CATRQGSNTEAFF. The entire variable domain, with the rest obtained from reference TRBV2 and TRBJ1-1, is as follows: EPEVTQTPSHQVTQMGQEVILRCVPISNHLYFYWYRQILGQKVEFLVSFYNNEISEKSEIFDDQFSVERPDGSNFTLKIRSTKLEDSAMYFCATRQGSNTEAFFGQGTRLTVV.

The genes are TRBV5-6 and TRBJ1-6, with TRBD1 identical over 7 bases. The V gene's germline CDR1 is SGHDT and CDR2 YYEEEE. This CDR3 region has 14 residues. Trimming removed 4 bases from V and 3 bases from J; junction bases left unmatched: 1. This CDR3 reads CASSRTGYNSPLHF. In nucleotides, the CDR3 is TGTGCCAGCAGCCGGACAGGCTATAATTCACCCCTCCACTTT.

The chain combines TRBV5-1 with TRBJ1-1; D not resolved. This CDR3 contains 13 residues. Trimming left V 0 bases short and J 4 bases short, with 7 bases between. The germline V gene has CDR1 SGHRS and CDR2 YFSETQ. The CDR3 loop is CASSLDPSTEAFF. In nucleotides, the CDR3 is TGCGCCAGCAGCTTGGATCCAAGCACTGAAGCTTTCTTT.

The chain employs TRBV5-1 and TRBJ2-3; 11 positions agree with TRBD2. The V gene's germline CDR1 is SGHRS and CDR2 YFSETQ. V was pared by 6 bases and J by 3 bases, with 6 bases of the junction left unmatched. The length of the CDR3 is 15 residues. CDR3 amino acids: CASTLAGGSTDTQYF. The CDR3 bases are TGCGCCAGCACCCTAGCGGGGGGCTCAACAGATACGCAGTATTTT.